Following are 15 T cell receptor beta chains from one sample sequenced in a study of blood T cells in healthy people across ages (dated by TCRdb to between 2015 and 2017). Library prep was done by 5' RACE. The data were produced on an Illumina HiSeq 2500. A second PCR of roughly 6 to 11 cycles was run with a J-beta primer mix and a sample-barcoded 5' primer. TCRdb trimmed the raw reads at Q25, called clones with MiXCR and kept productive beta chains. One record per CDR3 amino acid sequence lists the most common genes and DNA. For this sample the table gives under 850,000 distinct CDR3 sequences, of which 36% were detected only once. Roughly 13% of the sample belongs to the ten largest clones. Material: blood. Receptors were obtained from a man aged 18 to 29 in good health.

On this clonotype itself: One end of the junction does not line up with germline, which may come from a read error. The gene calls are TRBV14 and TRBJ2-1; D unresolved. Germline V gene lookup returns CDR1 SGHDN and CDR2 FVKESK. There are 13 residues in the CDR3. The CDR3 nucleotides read TGTGCCAGTAGCCAACAGCCGTTCGATGAGCAGTTCTTC. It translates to CASSQQPFDEQFF.

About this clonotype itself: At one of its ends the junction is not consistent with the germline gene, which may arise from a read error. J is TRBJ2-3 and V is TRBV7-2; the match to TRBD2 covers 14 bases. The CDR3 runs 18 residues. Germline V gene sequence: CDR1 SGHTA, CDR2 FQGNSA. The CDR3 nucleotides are TGTGCCCGCAGCTTAGCAGGACTAGCGGGGGGCGAGGCAGATACGCAGTATTTT. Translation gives CARSLAGLAGGEADTQYF.

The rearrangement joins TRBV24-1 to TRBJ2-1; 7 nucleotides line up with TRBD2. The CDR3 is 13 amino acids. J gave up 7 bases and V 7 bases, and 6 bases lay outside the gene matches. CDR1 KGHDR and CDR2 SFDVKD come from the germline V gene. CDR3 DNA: TGTGCCACCAGCGGACTAGTCGCGAATGAGCAGTTCTTC. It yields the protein CATSGLVANEQFF.

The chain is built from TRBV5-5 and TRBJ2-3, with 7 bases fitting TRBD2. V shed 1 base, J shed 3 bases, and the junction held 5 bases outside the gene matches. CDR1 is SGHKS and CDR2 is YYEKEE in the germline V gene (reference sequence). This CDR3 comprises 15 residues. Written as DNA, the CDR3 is TGTGCCAGCAGCTTGATATCGGGGGGAACAGATACGCAGTATTTT. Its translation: CASSLISGGTDTQYF.

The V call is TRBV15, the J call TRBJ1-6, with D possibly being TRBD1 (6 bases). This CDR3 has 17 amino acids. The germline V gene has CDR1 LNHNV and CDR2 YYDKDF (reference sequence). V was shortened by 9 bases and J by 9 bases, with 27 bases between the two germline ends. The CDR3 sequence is CATSWNSGARGSSPLHF. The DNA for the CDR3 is TGTGCCACTTCTTGGAATTCGGGGGCTCGTGGGAGTTCACCCCTCCACTTT.

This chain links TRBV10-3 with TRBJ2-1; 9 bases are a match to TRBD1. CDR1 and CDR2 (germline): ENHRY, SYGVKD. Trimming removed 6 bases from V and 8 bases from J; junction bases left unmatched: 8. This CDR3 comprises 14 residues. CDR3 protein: CAIRPGQGRDEQFF. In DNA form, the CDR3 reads TGTGCCATCAGACCGGGACAGGGAAGAGATGAGCAGTTCTTC.

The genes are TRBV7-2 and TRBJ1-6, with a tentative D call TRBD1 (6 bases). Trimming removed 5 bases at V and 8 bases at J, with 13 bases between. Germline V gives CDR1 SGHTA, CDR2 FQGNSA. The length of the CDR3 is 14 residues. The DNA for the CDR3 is TGTGCCAGCAGCCCCGCAGGGGTTTATTCACCCCTCCACTTT. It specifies CASSPAGVYSPLHF.

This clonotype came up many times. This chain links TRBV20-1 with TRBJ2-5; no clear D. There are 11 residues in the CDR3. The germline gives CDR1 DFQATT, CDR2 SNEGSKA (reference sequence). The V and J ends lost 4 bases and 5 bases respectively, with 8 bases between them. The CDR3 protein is CSATSRETQYF. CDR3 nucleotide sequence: TGCAGTGCTACATCAAGGGAGACCCAGTACTTC.

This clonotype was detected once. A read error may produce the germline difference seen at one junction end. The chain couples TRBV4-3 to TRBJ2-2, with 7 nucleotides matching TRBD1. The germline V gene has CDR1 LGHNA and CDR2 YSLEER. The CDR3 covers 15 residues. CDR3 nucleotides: TGCGCCAGCAGCCAAGGACAGGGTGGTACCGGGGAGCAGTTTTTT. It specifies CASSQGQGGTGEQFF.

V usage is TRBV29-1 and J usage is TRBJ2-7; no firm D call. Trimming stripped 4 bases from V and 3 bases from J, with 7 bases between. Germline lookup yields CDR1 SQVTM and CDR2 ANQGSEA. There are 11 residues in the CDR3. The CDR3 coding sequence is TGCAGCGTTGTCGACCACTACGAGCAGTACTTC. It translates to CSVVDHYEQYF.

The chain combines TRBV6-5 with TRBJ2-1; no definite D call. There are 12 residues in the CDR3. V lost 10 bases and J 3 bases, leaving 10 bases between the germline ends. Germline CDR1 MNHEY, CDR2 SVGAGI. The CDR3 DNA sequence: TGTGCCACCCTGGGAAACTACAATGAGCAGTTCTTC. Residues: CATLGNYNEQFF.

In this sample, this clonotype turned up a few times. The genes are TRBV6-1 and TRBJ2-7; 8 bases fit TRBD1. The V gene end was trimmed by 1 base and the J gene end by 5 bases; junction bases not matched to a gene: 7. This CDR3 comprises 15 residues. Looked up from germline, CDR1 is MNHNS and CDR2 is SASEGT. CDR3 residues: CASSEVGQGTHEQYF. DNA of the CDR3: TGTGCCAGCAGTGAAGTCGGACAGGGCACCCACGAGCAGTACTTC.

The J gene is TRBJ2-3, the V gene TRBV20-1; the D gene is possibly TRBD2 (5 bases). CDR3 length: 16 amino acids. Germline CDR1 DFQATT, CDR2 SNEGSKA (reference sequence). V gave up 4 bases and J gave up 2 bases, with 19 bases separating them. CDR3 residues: CSAIRGLPQSTDTQYF. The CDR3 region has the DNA TGCAGTGCTATTAGAGGACTTCCCCAATCCACAGATACGCAGTATTTT.

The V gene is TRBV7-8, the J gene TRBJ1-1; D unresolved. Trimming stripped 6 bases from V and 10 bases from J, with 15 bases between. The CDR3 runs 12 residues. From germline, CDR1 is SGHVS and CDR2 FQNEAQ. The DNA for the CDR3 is TGTGCCAGCAGTCAAAGTAGTCACGGAGCTTTCTTT. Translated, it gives CASSQSSHGAFF.

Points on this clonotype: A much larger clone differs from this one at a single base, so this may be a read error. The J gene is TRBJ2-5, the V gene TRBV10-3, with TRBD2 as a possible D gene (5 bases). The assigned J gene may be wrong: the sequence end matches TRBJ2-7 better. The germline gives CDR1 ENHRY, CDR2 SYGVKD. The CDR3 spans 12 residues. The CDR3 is CAISGVPYEQYF. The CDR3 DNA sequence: TGTGCCATCAGCGGGGTGCCCTACGAGCAGTACTTC.